The sequence of this T cell receptor beta chain was determined in a study of cytomegalovirus exposure and HLA in healthy donors. 13 Jbeta primers and 60 Vbeta primers were used for the PCR. Some clones are missing from TCRdb's copy, which holds only in-frame ones; the method was immunoSEQ multiplex PCR. The sample consists of roughly 100,000 clones, 70% to 75% of them appearing once. The V gene's germline CDR1 is MNHNS and CDR2 SASEGT. This CDR3 contains 15 residues. J lost 6 bases, V lost 1 base, and 7 bases had no gene match. To note about this clone: As yet, its antigen is unknown.

General study points: It was in a later analysis that TCR association rates were seen to vary by HLA locus, highest for DRB1 and lowest for HLA-C.

This TCR was recovered from a man aged 35 to 55 in good health and CMV-seronegative. The chain recombines TRBV6-1 with TRBJ1-2, with TRBD1 identical over 8 bases. The sample consisted of PBMCs. In DNA, the CDR3 is TGTGCCAGCAGTGAAGTCGGGACAGGAGGAGATGGCTACACCTTC. Protein: CASSEVGTGGDGYTF.